This is a list of T cell receptor beta chains from one sample in a study of circulating CD8 cells and anti-PD-1 response in melanoma. From the reads, TCRdb called clonotypes with MiXCR, one entry per CDR3 protein. The repertoire consists of about 480 distinct CDR3 sequences, with about 7.7% occurring once and the leading ten covering 15% to 25%. The specimen comprised CD8+ T cells from PBMCs, sampled at baseline or after one month of anti-PD-1 therapy (not recorded which). The receptors originated from a human donor with melanoma. The CDR3 runs from the conserved cysteine through the conserved F or W. Each record gives: D gene, J gene, clone size, V gene, CDR3 DNA, CDR3 protein. D genes are given only for firm matches. Expanded clones are given a class, and other clones once, few, many or no size at all.

NA | TRBJ2-3 | large | TRBV15 | TGTGCCACACTCGGGACGGACACAGATACGCAGTATTTT | CATLGTDTDTQYF
NA | TRBJ2-6 | medium-sized | TRBV29-1 | TGCAGCGTTGAAATGGAGGATAAAGATTCTGGGGCCAACGTCCTGACTTTC | CSVEMEDKDSGANVLTF
NA | TRBJ2-1 | medium-sized | TRBV29-1 | TGCAGCGTACAACAGGACAATGAGCAGTTCTTC | CSVQQDNEQFF
TRBD2 | TRBJ2-1 | medium-sized | TRBV29-1 | TGCAGCGTTGTGACTAGCGGGGGGGAATACAATGAGCAGTTCTTC | CSVVTSGGEYNEQFF
TRBD1 | TRBJ2-1 | few | TRBV29-1 | TGCAGCGGGTGGGCGACAGGGTTATTTAATGAGCAGTTCTTC | CSGWATGLFNEQFF
TRBD2 | TRBJ2-1 | large | TRBV28 | TGTGCCAGCATGGCGGGAGGGGAGGTGAATGAGCAGTTCTTC | CASMAGGEVNEQFF
TRBD1 | TRBJ2-7 | large | TRBV4-1 | TGCGCCAGCAGCCAATCCTCCGGGACAGGCTACGAGCAGTACTTC | CASSQSSGTGYEQYF
NA | TRBJ1-4 | NA | TRBV19 | TGTGCCAGTAGAGCCGGCAATGAAAGACTGTTTTTT | CASRAGNERLFF
NA | TRBJ2-7 | large | TRBV28 | TGTGCCAGCATCCTAAAGGCCACGTCCTACGAGCAGTACTTC | CASILKATSYEQYF
NA | TRBJ2-1 | large | TRBV4-1 | TGCGCCAGCAGCCGCACACTAGCACCGGCCAGCTCCTACAATGAGCAGTTCTTC | CASSRTLAPASSYNEQFF
TRBD2 | TRBJ2-1 | large | TRBV19 | TGTGCCAGTAGCCCACTAGCGGGAGTCAATGAGCAGTTCTTC | CASSPLAGVNEQFF
TRBD2 | TRBJ2-5 | medium-sized | TRBV12-3/TRBV12-4 | TGTGCCAGCAGTAGGACTAGGTGGGAGACCCAGTACTTC | CASSRTRWETQYF
NA | TRBJ1-5 | large | TRBV19 | TGTGCCAGTAGTTGGAGGGCGAATCAGCCCCAGCATTTT | CASSWRANQPQHF
NA | TRBJ2-7 | few | TRBV5-1 | TGCGCCAGCAGCTTGGAGCAGGGCACCTACGAGCAGTACTTC | CASSLEQGTYEQYF
NA | TRBJ1-1 | medium-sized | TRBV10-3 | TGTGCCATCAGCTCCAGGGATATGAACACTGAAGCTTTCTTT | CAISSRDMNTEAFF
NA | TRBJ2-6 | medium-sized | TRBV28 | TGTGCCAGCAGTATACAGGGCCTTTTTGTATCTGGGGCCAACGTCCTGACTTTC | CASSIQGLFVSGANVLTF
NA | TRBJ2-7 | large | TRBV5-1 | TGCGCCAGCAGCTTGGAAGGGTCCGAGCAGTACTTC | CASSLEGSEQYF
TRBD2 | TRBJ2-4 | large | TRBV4-1 | TGCGCCAGCAGCTATAGCCGGGACTATGGGGCCATTCAGTACTTC | CASSYSRDYGAIQYF
NA | TRBJ2-3 | medium-sized | TRBV12-3/TRBV12-4 | TGTGCCAGCAGTTTAACCCCCCGGGCTGATACGCAGTATTTT | CASSLTPRADTQYF
TRBD2 | TRBJ2-7 | large | TRBV20-1 | TGCAGTGCTAGCCCCTCAGCGGGAGGGGACTACGAGCAGTACTTC | CSASPSAGGDYEQYF
TRBD2 | TRBJ2-1 | large | TRBV7-3 | TGTGCCAGCAGCTTATCCCCAGCGGGGGGGTACAATGAGCAGTTCTTC | CASSLSPAGGYNEQFF
TRBD2 | TRBJ2-5 | large | TRBV6-5 | TGTGCCAGCAGCACCTCGACTAGCGGGGGGGAAGAGACCCAGTACTTC | CASSTSTSGGEETQYF
TRBD1 | TRBJ2-1 | large | TRBV19 | TGTGCCAGTAGCATGACAGGGTTTGAGCAGTTCTTC | CASSMTGFEQFF
NA | TRBJ1-1 | large | TRBV4-1 | TGCGCCAGCAGCCCAACAGGGTACGGTGAAGCTTTCTTT | CASSPTGYGEAFF
TRBD2 | TRBJ2-1 | large | TRBV2 | TGTGCCAGCAGTAGACTAGCGGGACCCTACAATGAGCAGTTCTTC | CASSRLAGPYNEQFF
NA | TRBJ2-2 | medium-sized | TRBV11-2 | TGTGCCAGCAGCTTAATGAGGAACACCGGGGAGCTGTTTTTT | CASSLMRNTGELFF
NA | TRBJ2-7 | NA | TRBV28 | TGCGCCAGCAGTCCGGAACAGGTCCCCTACGAGCAGTACTTC | CASSPEQVPYEQYF
TRBD1 | TRBJ2-2 | medium-sized | TRBV29-1 | TGCAGCGTTGCGCCGGGACAGGGCGTCCCCGGGGAGCTGTTTTTT | CSVAPGQGVPGELFF
NA | TRBJ1-1 | large | TRBV29-1 | TGCAGCGCTCGGGGGGAAAGTACTGAAGCTTTCTTT | CSARGESTEAFF
TRBD2 | TRBJ2-5 | large | TRBV20-1 | TGCAGTGCTAGAGGACTAGCGGGATTTGAGACCCAGTACTTC | CSARGLAGFETQYF
TRBD2 | TRBJ2-5 | medium-sized | TRBV20-1 | TGCAGTGCTACGGGACTAGCGTGGGGATTACGCGAGTTTAAAATGGAAGAGACCCAGTACTTC | CSATGLAWGLREFKMEETQYF
TRBD2 | TRBJ2-5 | medium-sized | TRBV12-5 | TGTGCTAGTGGTTTGCCCGATTGGGAAGCGGGAGATGAGACCCAGTACTTC | CASGLPDWEAGDETQYF
NA | TRBJ1-4 | NA | TRBV30 | TGTGCCTGGAGTGTCGAGGGCGAAAAACTGTTTTTT | CAWSVEGEKLFF
NA | TRBJ2-5 | large | TRBV28 | TGTGCCAGCAGTTTATCTCAGGGCTACCAAGAGACCCAGTACTTC | CASSLSQGYQETQYF
TRBD2 | TRBJ2-3 | large | TRBV6-1 | TGTGCCAGCAGTATCCTAGCGGGTTCCACAGATACGCAGTATTTT | CASSILAGSTDTQYF
NA | TRBJ1-2 | large | TRBV27 | TGTGCCAGCAGTTTAATTGGGGGCGCAGATAACTATGGCTACACCTTC | CASSLIGGADNYGYTF
NA | TRBJ2-3 | large | TRBV6-4 | TGTGCCAGCAGTGACGCCCCCGACCATGATACGCAGTATTTT | CASSDAPDHDTQYF